This T cell receptor beta chain was recovered during a study of human T cells and chemical hapten exposure. Study at large: The study sensitized with 2% DPC on a 2 cm by 2 cm patch of upper inner arm skin.

The library tagged each cDNA molecule with unique molecular identifiers. From the RACE reads, TCRdb called clonotypes with MiXCR, one entry per CDR3 protein. The sample gives 250,000 or so distinct CDR3 sequences, roughly 7.7% of which show up once; 1.2% is in the top ten. Described time point: pre-sensitization, week 0. This sample's treatment: therapeutic diphenylcyclopropenone sensitization with weekly scalp DPC. The authors' total RNA extraction used unfractionated whole blood. The starting material was whole blood, obtained in connection with sensitization to the hapten diphenylcyclopropenone (DPC). This clonotype originated in a man between 18 and 35 years old with alopecia areata. Some clones in this sample may be carry-over from other donors' samples.

The CDR3 loop is CASSSGDRAIRHF. The CDR3 bases are TGTGCCAGCAGCTCAGGAGACAGGGCGATTCGGCATTTT. The chain couples TRBV11-2 to TRBJ1-5; 7 positions agree with TRBD1. Unmatched junction bases numbered 12, after V lost 4 bases and J lost 15 bases. Germline-derived CDR1 and CDR2 are SGHAT and FQNNGV. This CDR3 is 13 amino acids long.